The 25 T cell receptor beta chains presented below share a single source sample, sequenced in a study of STAT5B mutations in CD4+ large granular lymphocyte leukemia. Libraries were prepared by immunoSEQ multiplex PCR; TCRdb keeps only in-frame clonotypes and omits some of them. The sample lists fewer than 35,000 clones, around 73% seen once, with over 2% in the top ten. Input material: CD4+ T cells from blood buffy coats. The receptors derive from a human donor in good health.

J is TRBJ1-1 and V is TRBV28; TRBD1 agrees at 9 bases. In germline, CDR1 is MDHEN, CDR2 SYDVKM. V was pared by 5 bases and J by 5 bases, with 6 bases of the junction left unmatched. The CDR3 has 14 residues. CDR3 residues: CASSEQGAWTEAFF. Here the CDR3 DNA reads TGTGCCAGCAGTGAACAGGGGGCTTGGACTGAAGCTTTCTTT.

The chain carries TRBV6-1 and TRBJ1-1, with D hard to call. Trimming stripped 6 bases from V and 0 bases from J, with 8 bases between. Germline CDR1 reads MNHNS; CDR2 reads SASEGT. CDR3 length equals 13 residues. CDR3 bases: TGTGCCAGCAGAAACCCAGTGAACACTGAAGCTTTCTTT. It is translated as CASRNPVNTEAFF.

Only one count was recorded for this clone. V is TRBV28 and J is TRBJ2-1; 11 bases are shared with TRBD1. This CDR3 is built from 14 residues. Losses at the gene ends were 5 bases for V and 9 bases for J; bases not matched to a gene: 6. The germline V gene has CDR1 MDHEN and CDR2 SYDVKM. The CDR3 loop is CASSHGQGAGEQFF. The CDR3 DNA follows: TGTGCCAGCAGTCATGGACAGGGGGCTGGTGAGCAGTTCTTC.

This chain uses TRBV29-1 with TRBJ1-1, with D perhaps matching TRBD1 (6 bases). Trimming left V 2 bases short and J 1 base short, with 8 bases between. The germline V gene has CDR1 SQVTM and CDR2 ANQGSEA. The CDR3 sequence is 13 residues long. CDR3 sequence (DNA): TGCAGCGTTGAAAGGACAGAGAACACTGAAGCTTTCTTT. Translation gives CSVERTENTEAFF.

J is TRBJ2-7 and V is TRBV28; D not resolved. With 6 bases removed from V and 3 bases from J, the gap between germline ends came to 9 bases. Germline V lookup: CDR1 MDHEN, CDR2 SYDVKM. The CDR3 is 12 residues long. CDR3 sequence: CASSQPFYEQYF. The CDR3, as DNA: TGTGCCAGCAGCCAACCTTTCTACGAGCAGTACTTC. The full variable domain, rest sourced from reference TRBV28 and TRBJ2-7, is DVKVTQSSRYLVKRTGEKVFLECVQDMDHENMFWYRQDPGLGLRLIYFSYDVKMKEKGDIPEGYSVSREKKERFSLILESASTNQTSMYLCASSQPFYEQYFGPGTRLTVT.

V is TRBV27 and J is TRBJ2-7; 8 nucleotides match TRBD2. CDR3 length: 13 residues. V shed 6 bases and J 5 bases; nucleotides not matched to a gene: 6. Germline-derived CDR1 and CDR2 are MNHEY and SMNVEV (reference sequence). The CDR3 bases are TGTGCCAGCAGGCTAGGACTAGCACACGAGCAGTACTTC. It codes for CASRLGLAHEQYF.

The rearrangement links TRBV18 to TRBJ1-1, with 9 nucleotides matching TRBD1. V shed 2 bases and J 5 bases; nucleotides not matched to a gene: 3. Germline assignment: CDR1 KGHSH and CDR2 LQKENI. This CDR3 comprises 14 residues. CDR3 amino acids: CASSPGDRVTEAFF. Written as DNA, the CDR3 is TGTGCCAGCTCACCAGGGGACAGGGTGACTGAAGCTTTCTTT.

The rearrangement joins TRBV7-2 to TRBJ2-5; a weak D match, TRBD1 (5 bases). V was shortened by 2 bases and J by 2 bases, with 9 bases between the two germline ends. This CDR3 has 14 residues. Germline V gene sequence: CDR1 SGHTA, CDR2 FQGNSA. CDR3 region: CASSLFDRQETQYF. The CDR3 nucleotides read TGTGCCAGCAGCTTATTTGACAGACAAGAGACCCAGTACTTC.

The V and J genes are TRBV5-4 and TRBJ1-4; no reliable D call. Trimming removed 7 bases at V and 3 bases at J, with 13 bases between. The CDR3 has 14 amino acids. CDR1 and CDR2 from the germline V gene are SGHNT and YYREEE (reference sequence). The CDR3 coding sequence is TGTGCCAGCTCAAGAGGCGGACCTAATGAAAAACTGTTTTTT. It specifies CASSRGGPNEKLFF.

CDR3 nucleotide sequence: TGTGCCATCAGTGAGTCGAGGGGAACGGGGTTTGAAGCTTTCTTT. It encodes CAISESRGTGFEAFF. V usage is TRBV10-3 and J usage is TRBJ1-1; D might be TRBD1 (5 bases). The length of the CDR3 is 15 residues. Germline CDR1 and CDR2: ENHRY and SYGVKD. V dropped 0 bases and J dropped 7 bases, with 15 bases sitting between them.

This chain joins TRBV6-6 and TRBJ2-7, with 8 bases matching TRBD2. After removal of 5 bases from V and 6 bases from J, the junction contained 3 bases not matched to a gene. The germline CDR1 and CDR2 sequences are MNHNY and SVGAGI (reference sequence). CDR3 length equals 12 residues. The CDR3 DNA reads TGTGCCAGCAGTCGGGGGGGTGGCGAGCAGTACTTC. Residues: CASSRGGGEQYF.

The chain is built from TRBV18 and TRBJ2-7; D may correspond to TRBD1 or TRBD2 (5 bases each). Germline V CDR1 and CDR2: KGHSH, LQKENI. V gave up 2 bases and J gave up 2 bases, with 13 bases separating them. The CDR3 loop spans 15 amino acids. The CDR3 spells CASSPVARDPYEQYF. The DNA of the CDR3 is TGTGCCAGCTCACCAGTTGCCAGGGACCCCTACGAGCAGTACTTC. The variable domain in full, completed from reference TRBV18 and TRBJ2-7, reads NAGVMQNPRHLVRRRGQEARLRCSPMKGHSHVYWYRQLPEEGLKFMVYLQKENIIDESGMPKERFSAEFPKEGPSILRIQQVVRGDSAAYFCASSPVARDPYEQYFGPGTRLTVT.

The chain uses TRBV5-5 and TRBJ1-3; D may be TRBD1 (6 bases). The CDR3 has 16 residues. Germline V CDR1 and CDR2: SGHKS, YYEKEE (reference sequence). Trimming took 1 base from V and 6 from J, leaving 17 bases between them. This CDR3 reads CASSLPGGAPENTIYF. The CDR3 coding sequence is TGTGCCAGCAGCTTGCCCGGGGGGGCCCCCGAAAACACCATATATTTT.

The chain has TRBV10-3 and TRBJ1-1; maybe TRBD1 (5 bases). CDR3 length: 15 residues. V lost 0 bases and J lost 6, with 14 bases in between. The germline gives CDR1 ENHRY, CDR2 SYGVKD. The CDR3 sequence: CAISESVSGGSEAFF. In nucleotides, the CDR3 is TGTGCCATCAGTGAGTCTGTCAGTGGGGGTTCTGAAGCTTTCTTT.

The rearrangement links TRBV4-2 to TRBJ1-2, with unresolved D. The CDR3 extends over 15 amino acids. Looked up from germline, CDR1 is LGHNA and CDR2 is YNFKEQ. Trimming removed 0 bases from V and 7 bases from J, with 15 bases in between. The CDR3 spells CASSQEAGSPGGYTF. In nucleotides, the CDR3 is TGTGCCAGCAGCCAAGAAGCAGGTTCCCCGGGTGGCTACACCTTC.

This clone was detected a few times. V usage is TRBV19 and J usage is TRBJ1-5, with 9 bases lining up with TRBD1. The CDR3 has 15 amino acids. Per germline, CDR1 LNHDA and CDR2 SQIVND (reference sequence). V lost 4 bases and J lost 4; bases outside the gene matches: 5. Written as DNA, the CDR3 is TGTGCCAGTAGTAAACAGGGGGCGGGTAATCAGCCCCAGCATTTT. Its protein product is CASSKQGAGNQPQHF.

This clone was detected only once. The V gene is TRBV6-6, the J gene TRBJ1-1; D might be TRBD1 (6 bases). Germline values: CDR1 MNHNY, CDR2 SVGAGI (reference sequence). Trimming pared 4 bases from V and 5 bases from J, leaving 14 bases between. The CDR3 loop spans 14 amino acids. The CDR3 here is CASSSTGRATEAFF. The CDR3 DNA reads as TGTGCCAGCAGTTCGACAGGCCGGGCGACTGAAGCTTTCTTT.

This clone showed up just a few times. The rearrangement uses TRBV27 and TRBJ1-5; a possible D gene is TRBD1 (5 bases). This CDR3 is 15 amino acids long. V was cut by 6 bases and J by 1 base, with 13 bases left in between. Germline V gene lookup returns CDR1 MNHEY and CDR2 SMNVEV (reference sequence). The DNA for the CDR3 is TGTGCCAGCAGACCCGGGACTCTAAGCAATCAGCCCCAGCATTTT. The encoded protein is CASRPGTLSNQPQHF.

The V gene is TRBV29-1, the J gene TRBJ2-7; TRBD2 aligns across 7 bases. The J segment lost 4 bases and the V segment lost 6 bases, leaving 12 bases of the junction unmatched. CDR3 length: 14 amino acids. Germline CDR1 reads SQVTM; CDR2 reads ANQGSEA. DNA for the CDR3: TGCAGCGTCGACGGGGTCCAGGGAGGGTACGAGCAGTACTTC. Amino acid sequence: CSVDGVQGGYEQYF.

The chain is built from TRBV5-4 and TRBJ2-7; D is perhaps TRBD2 (6 bases). The CDR3 covers 15 residues. V was shortened by 1 base and J by 0 bases, with 11 bases between the two germline ends. The germline CDR1 and CDR2 sequences are SGHNT and YYREEE (reference sequence). CDR3 bases: TGTGCCAGCAGCTTGATCGGGGGAAGCTCCTACGAGCAGTACTTC. It yields the protein CASSLIGGSSYEQYF.

The rearrangement links TRBV18 to TRBJ1-5, with 9 nucleotides matching TRBD1. Trimming at V came to 5 bases and at J to 5 bases, leaving 4 bases not matched to a gene. Germline V gene lookup returns CDR1 KGHSH and CDR2 LQKENI. The CDR3 has 14 residues. CDR3 sequence (DNA): TGTGCCAGCTCATCACAGGGGGCCGATCAGCCCCAGCATTTT. This translates into CASSSQGADQPQHF.

The chain employs TRBV7-9 and TRBJ2-5; D is possibly TRBD2 (5 bases). The CDR3 has 15 amino acids. Trimming removed 6 bases from V and 4 bases from J, with 18 bases in between. Germline-derived CDR1 and CDR2 are SEHNR and FQNEAQ (reference sequence). The CDR3 loop is CASSPGVVAGETQYF. CDR3 nucleotides: TGTGCCAGCAGTCCCGGGGTGGTAGCTGGAGAGACCCAGTACTTC.

The chain combines TRBV7-2 with TRBJ2-7; 11 bases agree with TRBD2. The CDR3 runs 18 residues. Germline assignment: CDR1 SGHTA and CDR2 FQGNSA. The junction had 14 bases not matched to a gene; V was cut back by 1 base and J by 6 bases. CDR3 sequence (DNA): TGTGCCAGCAGCTTAGGGCTAGCGGGGGGTTCCTTCTCCCGCGAGCAGTACTTC. This encodes CASSLGLAGGSFSREQYF.

The chain couples TRBV5-4 to TRBJ2-3, with 8 bases that match TRBD1. With 4 bases clipped from V and 4 bases from J, the junction kept 11 bases outside the gene matches. Germline-derived CDR1 and CDR2 are SGHNT and YYREEE (reference sequence). CDR3 length: 16 amino acids. DNA of the CDR3: TGTGCCAGCAGCACCGGACAGGGCCGGCGGGCAGATACGCAGTATTTT. Its translation is CASSTGQGRRADTQYF.

The chain employs TRBV11-2 and TRBJ2-1; 12 nucleotides match TRBD2. Trimming at V came to 0 bases and at J to 10 bases, leaving 4 bases not matched to a gene. CDR3 size: 15 residues. The germline CDR1 and CDR2 sequences are SGHAT and FQNNGV. The CDR3 DNA is TGTGCCAGCAGCTTAGACATGCTAGCGGGAGGGGAGCAGTTCTTC. This translates into CASSLDMLAGGEQFF.